This TCR beta chain was captured in a study of cytomegalovirus exposure and HLA in healthy donors. The PCR made use of 60 Vbeta and 13 Jbeta primers. Sequenced by immunoSEQ multiplex PCR; TCRdb stores in-frame clones only, minus some. This table holds about 110,000 clones, roughly 67% found once. This clone was found a few times. The receptor's source is a man aged 35-49 years in good health and CMV-seronegative. Sequencing was carried out using PBMCs.

CDR3 in amino acids: CASSISGGGADTQYF. The CDR3 coding sequence is TGTGCCAGCTCCATTTCCGGCGGGGGCGCAGATACGCAGTATTTT. The V gene is TRBV2, the J gene TRBJ2-3; a possible D gene is TRBD2 (7 bases). The CDR3 has 15 amino acids. Trimming shortened V by 8 bases and J by 4 bases, and 19 bases separated the two germline ends. Germline lookup yields CDR1 SNHLY and CDR2 FYNNEI.